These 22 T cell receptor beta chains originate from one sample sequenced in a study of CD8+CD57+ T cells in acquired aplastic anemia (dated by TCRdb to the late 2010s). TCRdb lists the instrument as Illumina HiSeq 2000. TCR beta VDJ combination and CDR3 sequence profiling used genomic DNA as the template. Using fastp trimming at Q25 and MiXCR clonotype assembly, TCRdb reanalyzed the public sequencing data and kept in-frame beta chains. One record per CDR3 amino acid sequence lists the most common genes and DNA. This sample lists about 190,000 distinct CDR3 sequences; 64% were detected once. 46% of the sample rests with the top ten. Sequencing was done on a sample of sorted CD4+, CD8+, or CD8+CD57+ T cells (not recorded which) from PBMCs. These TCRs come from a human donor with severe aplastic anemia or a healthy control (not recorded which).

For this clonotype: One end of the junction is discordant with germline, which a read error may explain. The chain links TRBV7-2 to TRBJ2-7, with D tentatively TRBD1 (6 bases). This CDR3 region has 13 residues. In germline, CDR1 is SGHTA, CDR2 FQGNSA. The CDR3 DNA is TGTGCCAGCCGGACAGCAACACTCTACGAGCGGTACTTC. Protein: CASRTATLYERYF.

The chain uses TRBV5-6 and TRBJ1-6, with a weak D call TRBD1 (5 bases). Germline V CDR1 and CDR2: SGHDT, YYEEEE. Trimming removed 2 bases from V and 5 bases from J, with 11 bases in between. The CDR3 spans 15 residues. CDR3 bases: TGTGCCAGCAGCTTCAGGGCGGTAGATAATTCACCCCTCCACTTT. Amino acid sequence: CASSFRAVDNSPLHF.

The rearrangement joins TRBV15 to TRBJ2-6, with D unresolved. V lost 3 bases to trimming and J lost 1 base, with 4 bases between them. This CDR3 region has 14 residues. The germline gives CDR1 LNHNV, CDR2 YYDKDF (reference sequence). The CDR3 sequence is CATSRASGANVLTF. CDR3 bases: TGTGCCACCAGCAGGGCATCTGGGGCCAACGTCCTGACTTTC.

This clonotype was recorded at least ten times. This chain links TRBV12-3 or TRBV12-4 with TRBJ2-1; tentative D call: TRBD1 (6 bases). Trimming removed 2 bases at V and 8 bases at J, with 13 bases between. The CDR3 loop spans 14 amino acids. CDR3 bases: TGTGCCAGCAGTTTAAGGGCAGGGGACGATGAGCAGTTCTTC. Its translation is CASSLRAGDDEQFF.

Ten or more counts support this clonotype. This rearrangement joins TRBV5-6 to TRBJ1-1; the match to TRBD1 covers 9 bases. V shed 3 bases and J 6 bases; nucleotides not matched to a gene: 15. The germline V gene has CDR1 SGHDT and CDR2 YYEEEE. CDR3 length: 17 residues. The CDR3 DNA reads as TGTGCCAGCAGCTCGGCCACCTACCAAAACAGGGGGCCTGAAGCTTTCTTT. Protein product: CASSSATYQNRGPEAFF.

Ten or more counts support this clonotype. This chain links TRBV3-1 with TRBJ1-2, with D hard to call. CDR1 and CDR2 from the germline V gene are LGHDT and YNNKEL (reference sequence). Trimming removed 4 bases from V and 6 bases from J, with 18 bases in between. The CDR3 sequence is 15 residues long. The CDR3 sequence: CASSLPDAGEDGYTF. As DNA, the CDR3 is TGTGCCAGCAGCCTACCTGACGCAGGTGAGGATGGCTACACCTTC.

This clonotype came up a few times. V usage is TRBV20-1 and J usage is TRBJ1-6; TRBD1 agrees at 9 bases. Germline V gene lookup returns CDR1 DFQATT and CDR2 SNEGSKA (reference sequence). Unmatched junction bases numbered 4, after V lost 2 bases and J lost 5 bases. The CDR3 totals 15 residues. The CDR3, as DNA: TGCAGTGCTAGACGGACAGGGGATAATAATTCACCCCTCCACTTT. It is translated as CSARRTGDNNSPLHF.

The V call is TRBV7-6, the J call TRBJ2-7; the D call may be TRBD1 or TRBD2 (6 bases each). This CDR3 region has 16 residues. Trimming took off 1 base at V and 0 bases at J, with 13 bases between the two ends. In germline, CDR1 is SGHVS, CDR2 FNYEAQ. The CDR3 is CASSLGGTPASYEQYF. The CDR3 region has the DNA TGTGCCAGCAGCTTAGGCGGGACACCCGCCTCCTACGAGCAGTACTTC.

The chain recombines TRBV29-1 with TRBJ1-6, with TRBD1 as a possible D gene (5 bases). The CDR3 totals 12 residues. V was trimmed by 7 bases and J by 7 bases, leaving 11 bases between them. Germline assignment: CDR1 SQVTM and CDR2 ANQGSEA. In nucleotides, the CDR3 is TGCAGCGCTGGGGAGGGGAATTCACCCCTCCACTTT. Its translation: CSAGEGNSPLHF.

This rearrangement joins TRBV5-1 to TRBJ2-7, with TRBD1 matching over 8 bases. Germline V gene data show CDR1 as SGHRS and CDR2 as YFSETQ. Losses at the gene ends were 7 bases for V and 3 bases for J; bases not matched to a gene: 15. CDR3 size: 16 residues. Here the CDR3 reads CASFVLPGQDVYEQYF. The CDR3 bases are TGCGCCAGCTTCGTCTTACCGGGACAGGATGTCTACGAGCAGTACTTC.

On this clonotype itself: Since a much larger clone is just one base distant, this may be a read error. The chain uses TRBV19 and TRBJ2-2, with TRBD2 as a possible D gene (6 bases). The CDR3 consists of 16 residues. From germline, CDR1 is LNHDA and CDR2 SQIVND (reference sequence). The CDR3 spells CASRPGGRRNTGEPFF. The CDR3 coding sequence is TGTGCCAGTAGACCCGGGGGACGGAGGAACACCGGGGAGCCGTTTTTT.

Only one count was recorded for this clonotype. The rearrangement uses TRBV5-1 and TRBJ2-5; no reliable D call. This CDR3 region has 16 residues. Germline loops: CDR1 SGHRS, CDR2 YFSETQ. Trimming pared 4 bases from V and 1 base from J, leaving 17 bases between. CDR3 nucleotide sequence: TGCGCCAGCAGCCCCACTTTAGGAAGGCCCCAAGAGACCCAGTACTTC. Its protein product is CASSPTLGRPQETQYF. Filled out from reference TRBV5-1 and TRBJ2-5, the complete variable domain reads KAGVTQTPRYLIKTRGQQVTLSCSPISGHRSVSWYQQTPGQGLQFLFEYFSETQRNKGNFPGRFSGRQFSNSRSEMNVSTLELGDSALYLCASSPTLGRPQETQYFGPGTRLLVL.

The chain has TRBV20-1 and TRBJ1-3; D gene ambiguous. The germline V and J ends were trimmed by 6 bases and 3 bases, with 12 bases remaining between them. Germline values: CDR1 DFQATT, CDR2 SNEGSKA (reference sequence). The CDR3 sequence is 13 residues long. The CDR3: CSAQPLDGNTIYF. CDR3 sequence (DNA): TGCAGTGCCCAGCCCCTTGATGGAAACACCATATATTTT.

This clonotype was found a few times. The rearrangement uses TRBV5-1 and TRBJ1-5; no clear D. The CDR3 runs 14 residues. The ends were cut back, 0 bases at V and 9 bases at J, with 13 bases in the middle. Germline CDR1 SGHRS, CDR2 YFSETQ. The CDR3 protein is CASSLVGGPAPQHF. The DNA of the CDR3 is TGCGCCAGCAGCTTGGTCGGAGGGCCAGCGCCCCAGCATTTT.

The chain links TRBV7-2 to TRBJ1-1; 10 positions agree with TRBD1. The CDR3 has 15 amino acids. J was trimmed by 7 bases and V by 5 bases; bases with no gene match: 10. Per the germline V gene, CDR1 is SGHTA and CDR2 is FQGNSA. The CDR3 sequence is CASSTIAGQGVEAFF. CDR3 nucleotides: TGTGCCAGCAGCACCATTGCTGGACAGGGGGTTGAAGCTTTCTTT.

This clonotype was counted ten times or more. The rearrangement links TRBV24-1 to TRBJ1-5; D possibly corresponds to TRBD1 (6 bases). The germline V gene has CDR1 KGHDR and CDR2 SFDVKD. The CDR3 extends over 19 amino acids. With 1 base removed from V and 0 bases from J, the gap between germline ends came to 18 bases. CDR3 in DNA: TGTGCCACCAGTGATTTTTTTATCATATACAGGGCTAGCAATCAGCCCCAGCATTTT. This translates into CATSDFFIIYRASNQPQHF.

The CDR3 nucleotides read TGTGCCAGCAGTGAAGCGGGAACTAGGGACGGCTACGAGCAGTACTTC. It specifies CASSEAGTRDGYEQYF. The J gene is TRBJ2-7, the V gene TRBV2, with D perhaps TRBD1 or TRBD2 (5 bases each). This CDR3 has 16 amino acids. In germline, CDR1 is SNHLY, CDR2 FYNNEI. Between the trimmed V and J ends, which lost 0 bases and 3 bases, there was a span of 15 bases.

The CDR3 DNA sequence: TGTGCCAGCAGCTACAGCCTGGGGGTTAGGGATGAGGTAGTTGGAAACACCATATATTTT. It specifies CASSYSLGVRDEVVGNTIYF. V usage is TRBV14 and J usage is TRBJ1-3; D might be TRBD1 (5 bases). Trimming removed 5 bases from V and 3 bases from J, with 29 bases in between. CDR1 and CDR2 from the germline V gene are SGHDN and FVKESK. CDR3 length: 20 amino acids.

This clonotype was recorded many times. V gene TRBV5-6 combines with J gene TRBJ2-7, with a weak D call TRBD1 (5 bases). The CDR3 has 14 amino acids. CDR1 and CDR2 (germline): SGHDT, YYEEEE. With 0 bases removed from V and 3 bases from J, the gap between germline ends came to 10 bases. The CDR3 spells CASSLGAGYYEQYF. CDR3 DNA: TGTGCCAGCAGCTTGGGCGCAGGGTACTACGAGCAGTACTTC.

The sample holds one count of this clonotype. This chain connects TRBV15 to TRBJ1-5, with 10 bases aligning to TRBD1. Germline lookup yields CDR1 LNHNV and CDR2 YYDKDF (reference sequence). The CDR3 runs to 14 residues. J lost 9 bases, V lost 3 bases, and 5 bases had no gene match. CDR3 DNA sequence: TGTGCCACCAGCAGGAGACAGGGGGCGACGCCCCAGCATTTT. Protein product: CATSRRQGATPQHF.

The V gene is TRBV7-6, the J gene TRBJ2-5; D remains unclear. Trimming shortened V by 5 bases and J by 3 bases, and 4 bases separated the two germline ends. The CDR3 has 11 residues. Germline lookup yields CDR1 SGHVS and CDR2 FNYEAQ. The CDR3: CASSAEETQYF. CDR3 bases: TGTGCCAGCAGCGCGGAAGAGACCCAGTACTTC.

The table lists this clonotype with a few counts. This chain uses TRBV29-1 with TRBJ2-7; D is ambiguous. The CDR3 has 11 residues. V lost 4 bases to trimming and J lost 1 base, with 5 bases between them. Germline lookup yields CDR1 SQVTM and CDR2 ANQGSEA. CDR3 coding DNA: TGCAGCGTTGGGGGATCCTACGAGCAGTACTTC. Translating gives CSVGGSYEQYF.